This TCR beta chain was profiled in a study of response to subunit inactivated influenza vaccine. Points from the study as a whole: New T cells are recruited in small numbers by each seasonal influenza vaccination, according to the authors' suggestion.

TCRdb redid the calling of the RT-PCR reads with MiXCR, one entry per CDR3 protein. The table records hundreds of thousands of distinct CDR3 sequences, 12% of them present only once. On this clonotype itself: Its antigen is undetermined. One end of the junction varies from germline; a read error may be responsible.

This CDR3 comprises 14 residues. Germline V gives CDR1 LNHDA, CDR2 SQIVND (reference sequence). Sequenced here: PBMCs from blood, sampled on the day of vaccination. This chain links TRBV19 with TRBJ2-5; D could derive from TRBD1 or TRBD2 (5 bases each). The sequence was obtained from a man aged 45-65 years who received an inactivated influenza vaccine. The CDR3: CASGITGTEETQYF. CDR3 bases: TGTGCCAGTGGTATAACCGGGACGGAAGAGACCCAGTACTTC.